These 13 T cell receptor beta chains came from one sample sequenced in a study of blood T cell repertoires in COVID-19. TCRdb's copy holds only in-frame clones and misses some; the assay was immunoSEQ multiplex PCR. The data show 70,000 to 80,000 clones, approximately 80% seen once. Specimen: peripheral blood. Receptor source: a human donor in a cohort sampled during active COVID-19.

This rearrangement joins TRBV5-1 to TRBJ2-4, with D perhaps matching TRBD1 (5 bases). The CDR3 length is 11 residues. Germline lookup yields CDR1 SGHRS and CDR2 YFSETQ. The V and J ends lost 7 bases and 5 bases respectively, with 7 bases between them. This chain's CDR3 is CASQQENIQYF. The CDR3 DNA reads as TGCGCCAGCCAACAGGAAAACATTCAGTACTTC.

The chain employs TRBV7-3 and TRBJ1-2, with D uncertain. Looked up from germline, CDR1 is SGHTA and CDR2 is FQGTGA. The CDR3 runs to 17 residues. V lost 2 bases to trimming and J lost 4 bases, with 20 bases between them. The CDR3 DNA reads TGTGCCAGCAGCTTAGAGCCAGGACGCCGTCGGGGCTATGGCTACACCTTC. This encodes CASSLEPGRRRGYGYTF.

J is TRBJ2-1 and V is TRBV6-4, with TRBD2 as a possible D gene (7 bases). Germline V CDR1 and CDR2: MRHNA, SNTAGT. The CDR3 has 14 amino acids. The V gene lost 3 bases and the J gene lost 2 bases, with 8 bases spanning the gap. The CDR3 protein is CASSEGGAYNEQFF. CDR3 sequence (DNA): TGTGCCAGCAGTGAAGGGGGGGCCTACAATGAGCAGTTCTTC.

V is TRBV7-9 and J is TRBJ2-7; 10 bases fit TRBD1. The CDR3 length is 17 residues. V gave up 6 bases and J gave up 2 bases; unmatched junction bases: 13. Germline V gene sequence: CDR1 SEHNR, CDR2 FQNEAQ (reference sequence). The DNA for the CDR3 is TGTGCCAGCAGGAAGCCCACCGGGACAGGGGACCCCTACGAGCAGTACTTC. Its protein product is CASRKPTGTGDPYEQYF. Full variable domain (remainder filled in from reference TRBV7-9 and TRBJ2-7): DTGVSQNPRHKITKRGQNVTFRCDPISEHNRLYWYRQTLGQGPEFLTYFQNEAQLEKSRLLSDRFSAERPKGSFSTLEIQRTEQGDSAMYLCASRKPTGTGDPYEQYFGPGTRLTVT.

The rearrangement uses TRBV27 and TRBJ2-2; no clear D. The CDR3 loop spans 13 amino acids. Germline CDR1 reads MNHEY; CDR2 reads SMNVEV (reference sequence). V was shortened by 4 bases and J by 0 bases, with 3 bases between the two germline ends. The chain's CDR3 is CASSSTNTGELFF. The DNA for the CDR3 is TGTGCCAGCAGTTCAACGAACACCGGGGAGCTGTTTTTT.

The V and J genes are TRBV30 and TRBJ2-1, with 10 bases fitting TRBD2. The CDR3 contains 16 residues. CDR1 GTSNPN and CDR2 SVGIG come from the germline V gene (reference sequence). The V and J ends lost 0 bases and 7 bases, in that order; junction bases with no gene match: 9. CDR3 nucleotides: TGTGCCTGGAGTGTACGCGCTAGCGGGAGAATAAATGAGCAGTTCTTC. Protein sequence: CAWSVRASGRINEQFF.

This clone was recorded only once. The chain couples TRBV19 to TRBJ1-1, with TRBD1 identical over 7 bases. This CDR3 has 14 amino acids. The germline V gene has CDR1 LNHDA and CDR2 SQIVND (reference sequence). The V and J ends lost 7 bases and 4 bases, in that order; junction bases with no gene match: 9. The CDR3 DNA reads TGTGCCAGTAATTTAGGGGGCCGGACCACTGAAGCTTTCTTT. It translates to CASNLGGRTTEAFF.

The CDR3 DNA is TGTGCCAGCACATTACAGGGGAATGGCTACACCTTC. Translated, it gives CASTLQGNGYTF. The chain employs TRBV6-6 and TRBJ1-2; 7 nucleotides line up with TRBD1. Germline V gene data show CDR1 as MNHNY and CDR2 as SVGAGI (reference sequence). The CDR3 sequence is 12 residues long. Trimming removed 7 bases from V and 6 bases from J; junction bases left unmatched: 5.

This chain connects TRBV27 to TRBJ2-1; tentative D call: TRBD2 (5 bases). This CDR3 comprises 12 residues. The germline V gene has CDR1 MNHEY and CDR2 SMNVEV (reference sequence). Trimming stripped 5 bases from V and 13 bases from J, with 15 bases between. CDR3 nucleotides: TGTGCCAGCAGTAAAAGGACTCTTCCCCAGTTCTTC. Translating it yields CASSKRTLPQFF.

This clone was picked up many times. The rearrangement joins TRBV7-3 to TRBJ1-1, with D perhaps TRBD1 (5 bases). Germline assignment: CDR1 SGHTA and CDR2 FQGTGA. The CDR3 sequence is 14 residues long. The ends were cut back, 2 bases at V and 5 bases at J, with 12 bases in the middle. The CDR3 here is CASSLGGGETEAFF. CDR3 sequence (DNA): TGTGCCAGCAGCTTAGGCGGGGGTGAAACTGAAGCTTTCTTT.

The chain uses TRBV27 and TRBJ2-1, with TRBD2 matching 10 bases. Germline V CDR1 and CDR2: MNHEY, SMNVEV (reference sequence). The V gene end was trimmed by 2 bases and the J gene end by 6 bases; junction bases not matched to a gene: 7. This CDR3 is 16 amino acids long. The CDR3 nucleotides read TGTGCCAGCAGTTTAAGAGCGGGAGGGGGGATCAATGAGCAGTTCTTC. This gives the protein CASSLRAGGGINEQFF.

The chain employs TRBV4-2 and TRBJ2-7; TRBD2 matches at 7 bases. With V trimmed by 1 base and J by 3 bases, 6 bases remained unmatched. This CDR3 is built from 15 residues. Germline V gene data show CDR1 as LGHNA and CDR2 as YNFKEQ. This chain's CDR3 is CASSQARGGNYEQYF. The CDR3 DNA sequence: TGTGCCAGCAGCCAAGCTAGGGGAGGGAACTACGAGCAGTACTTC.

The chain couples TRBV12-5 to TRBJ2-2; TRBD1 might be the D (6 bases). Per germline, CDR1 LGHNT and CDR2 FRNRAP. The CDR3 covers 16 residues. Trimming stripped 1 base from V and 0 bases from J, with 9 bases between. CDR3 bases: TGTGCTAGTGGTTTGGGGCGGACAGCGAACACCGGGGAGCTGTTTTTT. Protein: CASGLGRTANTGELFF.